This TCR beta chain was identified in a study of T cells after posttransplantation cyclophosphamide. Germline assignment: CDR1 SNHLY and CDR2 FYNNEI. The CDR3 extends over 16 amino acids. The method was immunoSEQ multiplex PCR; TCRdb's version includes in-frame clones alone and lacks a portion of them. The sample was found to contain over 35,000 clones, and every one recurs. As concerns this clone: The junction departs from germline at one end; a sequencing error may be responsible.

The sequenced sample consisted of PBMCs. This clonotype was obtained from a man in his forties in good health, CMV-negative, and a related stem cell transplant donor. The chain links TRBV2 to TRBJ1-6, with 7 bases aligning to TRBD1. The DNA for the CDR3 is TGTGCCAGCACTGAACAGGGGTTCGACTATAATTCACCCCTCCACTTT. Translated, it gives CASTEQGFDYNSPLHF.